These 25 T cell receptor beta chains came from one sample sequenced in a study of T cell changes during pregnancy in multiple sclerosis. Sequenced by immunoSEQ multiplex PCR; TCRdb stores in-frame clones only, minus some. The sample has about 84,000 clones, over 90% seen once; the top ten hold 2.5%. The material was peripheral blood, obtained in the third trimester of pregnancy. These receptor sequences come from a female donor with multiple sclerosis, enrolled in a pregnancy study.

The chain carries TRBV5-4 and TRBJ1-1; D is uncertain. Germline CDR1 SGHNT, CDR2 YYREEE (reference sequence). The germline V and J ends were trimmed by 0 bases and 6 bases, with 12 bases remaining between them. CDR3 length equals 14 residues. CDR3 amino acids: CASSLAGLVSEAFF. The CDR3 DNA sequence: TGTGCCAGCAGCTTGGCGGGGTTGGTCTCTGAAGCTTTCTTT.

This chain joins TRBV27 and TRBJ2-1, with TRBD2 as a possible D gene (6 bases). The germline gives CDR1 MNHEY, CDR2 SMNVEV (reference sequence). Trimming removed 5 bases from V and 7 bases from J, with 9 bases in between. The CDR3 length is 12 residues. The CDR3 DNA is TGTGCCAGCAGTCCGAGCGGGAATGAGCAGTTCTTC. This sequence encodes CASSPSGNEQFF.

This chain connects TRBV19 to TRBJ1-5, with D possibly matching TRBD1 (5 bases). The CDR3 has 15 residues. V dropped 6 bases and J dropped 3 bases, with 15 bases sitting between them. CDR1 LNHDA and CDR2 SQIVND come from the germline V gene (reference sequence). The CDR3 is CASSSHRSSNQPQHF. The CDR3 DNA reads as TGTGCCAGTAGCTCACACAGGTCTTCCAATCAGCCCCAGCATTTT.

The chain carries TRBV14 and TRBJ2-7, with 8 bases matching TRBD1. Trimming removed 10 bases from V and 1 base from J; junction bases left unmatched: 6. Per the germline V gene, CDR1 is SGHDN and CDR2 is FVKESK. The CDR3 spans 13 residues. The CDR3 DNA follows: TGTGCCACTTCTGGGGACAGGTCCTACGAGCAGTACTTC. This translates into CATSGDRSYEQYF.

This chain links TRBV27 with TRBJ2-7; 8 positions agree with TRBD1. CDR3 length: 14 residues. Germline lookup yields CDR1 MNHEY and CDR2 SMNVEV (reference sequence). J lost 2 bases, V lost 3 bases, and 3 bases had no gene match. CDR3 sequence (DNA): TGTGCCAGCAGTTTCTTGGGACAGGCCTACGAGCAGTACTTC. Its protein product is CASSFLGQAYEQYF.

This chain joins TRBV2 and TRBJ2-1; TRBD1 agrees at 10 bases. The V segment lost 6 bases and the J segment 1 base; nucleotides outside the gene matches: 12. The CDR3 contains 18 residues. Germline lookup yields CDR1 SNHLY and CDR2 FYNNEI. The CDR3 loop reads CASRPGQGIGWSYNEQFF. CDR3 nucleotide sequence: TGTGCCAGCAGGCCGGGACAGGGGATAGGGTGGTCCTACAATGAGCAGTTCTTC.

The chain combines TRBV29-1 with TRBJ1-2; possible D gene TRBD1, 5 bases. Germline loops: CDR1 SQVTM, CDR2 ANQGSEA. This CDR3 comprises 17 residues. Trimming shortened V by 5 bases and J by 4 bases, and 26 bases separated the two germline ends. CDR3 region: CSVLGENPHAIVYGYTF. For the CDR3, the DNA is TGCAGCGTTTTAGGGGAAAATCCCCATGCTATCGTCTATGGCTACACCTTC.

The rearrangement links TRBV9 to TRBJ2-1; maybe TRBD2 (6 bases). Germline values: CDR1 SGDLS, CDR2 YYNGEE. The CDR3 length is 13 residues. V was cut by 3 bases and J by 10 bases, with 14 bases left in between. CDR3 loop: CASSAGLLAEQFF. The CDR3 DNA sequence: TGTGCCAGCAGCGCGGGGCTTCTAGCGGAGCAGTTCTTC.

The chain combines TRBV14 with TRBJ1-2; D remains ambiguous. The CDR3 is 13 residues long. Germline values: CDR1 SGHDN, CDR2 FVKESK. Deletions cut 2 bases from V and 2 bases from J, with 6 bases between. The CDR3 loop reads CASSQRLNYGYTF. CDR3 DNA sequence: TGTGCCAGCAGCCAACGACTAAACTATGGCTACACCTTC.

The chain links TRBV5-1 to TRBJ2-5; TRBD2 matches at 8 bases. J lost 5 bases, V lost 0 bases, and 15 bases had no gene match. The CDR3 length is 18 residues. The germline V gene encodes CDR1 SGHRS and CDR2 YFSETQ. For the CDR3, the DNA is TGCGCCAGCAGCTTGGTCCAGCGGGGGCCGTTACCCAGGGAGACCCAGTACTTC. Translated: CASSLVQRGPLPRETQYF. Supplemented by reference TRBV5-1 and TRBJ2-5, the full variable domain reads KAGVTQTPRYLIKTRGQQVTLSCSPISGHRSVSWYQQTPGQGLQFLFEYFSETQRNKGNFPGRFSGRQFSNSRSEMNVSTLELGDSALYLCASSLVQRGPLPRETQYFGPGTRLLVL.

The DNA of the CDR3 is TGTGCCAGCAGTTACGCGTTTTTGGAGCCCCAGCATTTT. Translation: CASSYAFLEPQHF. V usage is TRBV6-5 and J usage is TRBJ1-5; D remains ambiguous. The germline V and J ends were trimmed by 2 bases and 8 bases, with 10 bases remaining between them. Germline CDR1 is MNHEY and CDR2 is SVGAGI. This CDR3 is 13 amino acids long.

This clone was seen a few times. The gene calls are TRBV6-1 and TRBJ1-2; 9 bases align to TRBD1. Trimming removed 10 bases from V and 1 base from J; junction bases left unmatched: 4. In germline, CDR1 is MNHNS, CDR2 SASEGT. This CDR3 spans 13 amino acids. This CDR3 reads CATSGQGNYGYTF. The CDR3, as DNA: TGTGCCACCTCGGGACAGGGTAACTATGGCTACACCTTC.

This chain uses TRBV4-1 with TRBJ1-2, with a weak D call TRBD1 (5 bases). In germline, CDR1 is MGHRA, CDR2 YSYEKL. Trimming pared 0 bases from V and 2 bases from J, leaving 10 bases between. The CDR3 length is 15 residues. The CDR3, as DNA: TGCGCCAGCAGCCAAGAGAACAGGCTCAACTATGGCTACACCTTC. Translated, it gives CASSQENRLNYGYTF.

The gene calls are TRBV18 and TRBJ2-5, with a weak D call TRBD2 (6 bases). CDR1 and CDR2 (germline): KGHSH, LQKENI. Trimming stripped 1 base from V and 2 bases from J, with 14 bases between. The CDR3 consists of 16 residues. This CDR3 reads CASSPRGWGRQETQYF. In DNA, the CDR3 is TGTGCCAGCTCACCACGTGGTTGGGGGAGGCAAGAGACCCAGTACTTC.

V gene TRBV4-1 combines with J gene TRBJ1-2; 11 nucleotides align to TRBD1. This CDR3 contains 15 residues. Germline trimming cut 6 bases from V and 4 bases from J; bases unmatched to any gene: 7. Germline V gives CDR1 MGHRA, CDR2 YSYEKL. The chain's CDR3 is CASRPWTGGTYGYTF. The CDR3 region has the DNA TGCGCCAGCAGACCCTGGACAGGGGGCACCTATGGCTACACCTTC.

This clone has just one count. This chain uses TRBV18 with TRBJ2-3, with a weak D call TRBD2 (6 bases). Germline CDR1 KGHSH, CDR2 LQKENI. V lost 3 bases and J 3 bases, leaving 13 bases between the germline ends. The length of the CDR3 is 15 residues. The CDR3 loop is CASSPLSGVTDTQYF. CDR3 DNA sequence: TGTGCCAGCTCACCTCTTTCGGGGGTGACAGATACGCAGTATTTT.

The gene calls are TRBV6-1 and TRBJ1-1; D is unclear. Germline V lookup: CDR1 MNHNS, CDR2 SASEGT. V was clipped by 1 base and J by 7 bases, with 4 bases between them. The CDR3 consists of 11 residues. CDR3 coding DNA: TGTGCCAGCAGTGAAGGAGATGAAGCTTTCTTT. Encoded protein: CASSEGDEAFF.

The chain joins TRBV7-9 to TRBJ1-1; D remains unclear. With 5 bases removed from V and 1 base from J, the gap between germline ends came to 5 bases. In germline, CDR1 is SEHNR, CDR2 FQNEAQ (reference sequence). The CDR3 loop spans 12 amino acids. The CDR3 DNA follows: TGTGCCAGCAGCCGGGGGAACACTGAAGCTTTCTTT. This translates into CASSRGNTEAFF.

V gene TRBV14 combines with J gene TRBJ2-1; 12 bases are a match to TRBD2. The CDR3 sequence is 15 residues long. Trimming removed 5 bases from V and 8 bases from J; junction bases left unmatched: 7. Germline CDR1 SGHDN, CDR2 FVKESK. CDR3 bases: TGTGCCAGCAGCTCCGGACTAGCGGGGCTGGATGAGCAGTTCTTC. Translated, it gives CASSSGLAGLDEQFF.

This clone was detected only a few times. The J gene is TRBJ2-2, the V gene TRBV13; no clear D. Trimming removed 5 bases from V and 5 bases from J, with 9 bases in between. The CDR3 is 13 residues long. CDR1 and CDR2 from the germline V gene are PRHDT and FYEKMQ (reference sequence). The CDR3 protein is CASSVGQTGELFF. CDR3 nucleotides: TGTGCCAGCAGCGTGGGCCAAACCGGGGAGCTGTTTTTT.

The chain carries TRBV5-4 and TRBJ1-6, with 10 bases identical to TRBD1. This CDR3 contains 19 residues. V dropped 5 bases and J dropped 0; count of bases not matched to a gene: 11. Looked up from germline, CDR1 is SGHNT and CDR2 is YYREEE (reference sequence). In DNA, the CDR3 is TGTGCCAGCAGACCCGGACAGGGGGAAATGGGCTCCTATAATTCACCCCTCCACTTT. Amino acid sequence: CASRPGQGEMGSYNSPLHF.

The chain couples TRBV5-6 to TRBJ2-1; D is possibly TRBD1 (6 bases). Looked up from germline, CDR1 is SGHDT and CDR2 is YYEEEE. The length of the CDR3 is 14 residues. V lost 5 bases to trimming and J lost 2 bases, with 11 bases between them. For the CDR3, the DNA is TGTGCCAGCAGTAAGGGGGATCCCTACAATGAGCAGTTCTTC. This gives the protein CASSKGDPYNEQFF.

The J gene is TRBJ2-3, the V gene TRBV2, with D unresolved. Germline V CDR1 and CDR2: SNHLY, FYNNEI. Deletions cut 5 bases from V and 0 bases from J, with 12 bases between. This CDR3 spans 15 amino acids. CDR3 coding DNA: TGTGCCAGCAGTCCCGCTTGGGCTAGCACAGATACGCAGTATTTT. Its protein is CASSPAWASTDTQYF.

CDR3 region: CASSPRWYIQYF. The CDR3 coding sequence is TGTGCCAGCAGCCCCAGGTGGTACATTCAGTACTTC. The chain employs TRBV7-9 and TRBJ2-4; D remains unclear. V lost 5 bases to trimming and J lost 8 bases, with 10 bases between them. The CDR3 runs 12 residues. CDR1 is SEHNR, CDR2 FQNEAQ, per germline (reference sequence).

This chain connects TRBV19 to TRBJ2-3; D might be TRBD1 (5 bases). The V gene's germline CDR1 is LNHDA and CDR2 SQIVND (reference sequence). The CDR3 totals 16 residues. With 4 bases removed from V and 1 base from J, the gap between germline ends came to 15 bases. CDR3 sequence: CASSSPAGSGTDTQYF. The CDR3 DNA reads TGTGCCAGTAGTAGCCCTGCAGGGTCAGGCACAGATACGCAGTATTTT.